These 32 T cell receptor beta chains originate from one sample sequenced in a study of blood T cell repertoires in COVID-19. Only in-frame clones appear in the TCRdb table, and some are missing; sequencing was by immunoSEQ multiplex PCR. The table records 94,000 or so clones, around 84% of them present only once. Sequencing was done on a sample of peripheral blood. All receptors derive from a man between 60 and 75 years old with acute or convalescent COVID-19.

This clone was observed a single time. V gene TRBV6-4 combines with J gene TRBJ1-5, with D perhaps matching TRBD1 (5 bases). Germline V gives CDR1 MRHNA, CDR2 SNTAGT. The CDR3 has 15 residues. V was clipped by 6 bases and J by 5 bases, with 17 bases between them. CDR3 in amino acids: CASSPTWGGDQPQHF. The CDR3 DNA reads as TGTGCCAGCAGCCCTACCTGGGGGGGGGATCAGCCCCAGCATTTT.

This chain joins TRBV27 and TRBJ2-5; possibly TRBD2 for D (7 bases). Germline V gives CDR1 MNHEY, CDR2 SMNVEV (reference sequence). The CDR3 length is 15 residues. Deletions cut 0 bases from V and 5 bases from J, with 13 bases between. DNA for the CDR3: TGTGCCAGCAGTTTATCTGGGGGGGCAGGGGAGACCCAGTACTTC. Its protein is CASSLSGGAGETQYF.

This clone was counted a few times. The rearrangement joins TRBV29-1 to TRBJ2-1, with TRBD1 matching over 7 bases. CDR1 SQVTM and CDR2 ANQGSEA come from the germline V gene. V was clipped by 5 bases and J by 6 bases; unmatched bases: 7. This CDR3 contains 13 residues. CDR3 amino acids: CSVLGTAVNEQFF. Here the CDR3 DNA reads TGCAGCGTTCTTGGGACAGCCGTCAATGAGCAGTTCTTC.

J is TRBJ1-2 and V is TRBV7-6; 8 bases agree with TRBD1. CDR1 and CDR2 (germline): SGHVS, FNYEAQ. The CDR3 contains 16 residues. The trim removed 0 bases at V and 2 bases at J, leaving 5 bases unmatched. The CDR3, as DNA: TGTGCCAGCAGCTTAGCGGCAGGGGGCTGGAACTATGGCTACACCTTC. This codes for CASSLAAGGWNYGYTF.

J is TRBJ2-4 and V is TRBV5-1, with TRBD2 as a possible D gene (6 bases). The germline gives CDR1 SGHRS, CDR2 YFSETQ. Trimming took off 0 bases at V and 6 bases at J, with 7 bases between the two ends. The CDR3 is made up of 13 amino acids. As DNA, the CDR3 is TGCGCCAGCAGCTTGGACGGGGGAAACATTCAGTACTTC. Translating it yields CASSLDGGNIQYF.

The chain joins TRBV3-1 (or the pseudogene TRBV3-2) to TRBJ1-1, with 10 positions matching TRBD1. V lost 8 bases to trimming and J lost 4 bases; unmatched junction nucleotides: 4. Germline V gene lookup returns CDR1 LGHDT and CDR2 YNNKEL (reference sequence). The CDR3 has 13 residues. The CDR3 bases are TGTGCCAGCTCTAGGACAGGGGGCACTGAAGCTTTCTTT. This gives the protein CASSRTGGTEAFF.

The chain carries TRBV27 and TRBJ1-2; TRBD1 might be the D (6 bases). V was trimmed by 6 bases and J by 0 bases, leaving 14 bases between them. CDR1 is MNHEY, CDR2 SMNVEV, per germline (reference sequence). The CDR3 loop spans 15 amino acids. Here the CDR3 reads CASRTYRAANYGYTF. Written as DNA, the CDR3 is TGTGCCAGCAGAACCTACAGGGCAGCTAACTATGGCTACACCTTC.

The V and J genes are TRBV4-3 and TRBJ2-1, with 9 bases lining up with TRBD1. Unmatched junction bases numbered 13, after V lost 1 base and J lost 6 bases. CDR1 and CDR2 (germline): LGHNA, YSLEER. The CDR3 covers 18 residues. The CDR3 spells CASSQGFRGQGFRNEQFF. CDR3 sequence (DNA): TGCGCCAGCAGCCAAGGGTTCAGGGGACAGGGATTTCGCAATGAGCAGTTCTTC.

The rearrangement joins TRBV27 to TRBJ1-4; no clear D gene. Trimming removed 8 bases from V and 2 bases from J, with 12 bases in between. Germline-derived CDR1 and CDR2 are MNHEY and SMNVEV (reference sequence). The CDR3 is 14 amino acids. CDR3 sequence: CASSWAPTNEKLFF. The CDR3 region has the DNA TGTGCCAGCTCTTGGGCACCCACTAATGAAAAACTGTTTTTT. Drawing the rest from reference TRBV27 and TRBJ1-4, the complete variable domain is EAQVTQNPRYLITVTGKKLTVTCSQNMNHEYMSWYRQDPGLGLRQIYYSMNVEVTDKGDVPEGYKVSRKEKRNFPLILESPSPNQTSLYFCASSWAPTNEKLFFGSGTQLSVL.

This clone was counted between two and nine times. The gene calls are TRBV5-1 and TRBJ1-1; 10 bases are a match to TRBD1. The CDR3 consists of 14 residues. Germline CDR1 is SGHRS and CDR2 is YFSETQ. V trimming: 0 bases; J trimming: 5 bases; junction bases outside the gene matches: 1. This CDR3 reads CASSLEGQGTEAFF. The CDR3 region has the DNA TGCGCCAGCAGCTTGGAGGGACAGGGGACTGAAGCTTTCTTT.

The chain carries TRBV27 and TRBJ2-1, with 7 bases aligning to TRBD1. Germline V gene data show CDR1 as MNHEY and CDR2 as SMNVEV (reference sequence). The CDR3 is made up of 14 amino acids. V trimming: 7 bases; J trimming: 4 bases; junction bases outside the gene matches: 7. CDR3: CASKHRGGYNEQFF. The DNA for the CDR3 is TGTGCCAGCAAGCACAGGGGCGGTTACAATGAGCAGTTCTTC.

J is TRBJ1-6 and V is TRBV13; the match to TRBD1 covers 8 bases. J was trimmed by 10 bases and V by 4 bases; bases with no gene match: 6. This CDR3 contains 14 residues. Germline loops: CDR1 PRHDT, CDR2 FYEKMQ (reference sequence). The CDR3 DNA sequence: TGTGCCAGCAGCTCGCAGGGGGCTTACTCACCCCTCCACTTT. Encoded protein: CASSSQGAYSPLHF.

This clone was recorded a few times. The chain couples TRBV5-6 to TRBJ2-5; D is perhaps TRBD1 (5 bases). V lost 1 base, J lost 1 base, and 11 bases lay in between. Germline V lookup: CDR1 SGHDT, CDR2 YYEEEE. CDR3 size: 15 residues. The CDR3 here is CASSLSPGAQETQYF. The CDR3 DNA is TGTGCCAGCAGCTTGAGTCCTGGGGCCCAAGAGACCCAGTACTTC.

V and J are TRBV7-2 and TRBJ1-2; D remains unclear. Germline V gene sequence: CDR1 SGHTA, CDR2 FQGNSA. The CDR3 contains 15 residues. The V end was cut by 1 base, the J end by 6 bases, with 15 bases between. CDR3 coding DNA: TGTGCCAGCAGCTTAGGAGGGCAGTCGTTTAATGGCTACACCTTC. This codes for CASSLGGQSFNGYTF.

This clone turned up a few times. CDR3 bases: TGTGCCAGCAGCAACGGACCGGACAGTTACAATGAGCAGTTCTTC. Translating gives CASSNGPDSYNEQFF. The V and J genes are TRBV7-9 and TRBJ2-1; weak D call: TRBD1 (6 bases). The length of the CDR3 is 15 residues. Per germline, CDR1 SEHNR and CDR2 FQNEAQ (reference sequence). Trimming cost V 5 bases and J 4 bases, with 15 bases left between them.

This clone came up once. V is TRBV6-2 or TRBV6-3 and J is TRBJ2-1; 9 nucleotides align to TRBD2. The CDR3 runs to 20 residues. V lost 0 bases and J lost 0; bases outside the gene matches: 12. Germline loops: CDR1 MNHEY, CDR2 SVGEGT. The CDR3 DNA is TGTGCCAGCAGTTACTCGCAGCTTGCGGGGGGGCTGTTCTCCTACAATGAGCAGTTCTTC. Its protein product is CASSYSQLAGGLFSYNEQFF.

This chain connects TRBV7-2 to TRBJ1-2; possible D gene TRBD1, 6 bases. Germline CDR1 reads SGHTA; CDR2 reads FQGNSA. Trimming pared 6 bases from V and 4 bases from J, leaving 15 bases between. This CDR3 contains 14 residues. This CDR3 reads CASRPGARTYGYTF. CDR3 bases: TGTGCCAGCAGACCAGGGGCGCGAACCTATGGCTACACCTTC.

The chain has TRBV7-9 and TRBJ1-2; no clear D. The CDR3 consists of 13 residues. Trimming took off 5 bases at V and 10 bases at J, with 17 bases between the two ends. The germline V gene has CDR1 SEHNR and CDR2 FQNEAQ (reference sequence). The CDR3 loop reads CASSRGLEGLYTF. DNA of the CDR3: TGTGCCAGCAGCAGAGGGTTGGAGGGCCTCTACACCTTC.

This clone was found a few times. This sequence joins TRBV6-2 or TRBV6-3 and TRBJ1-2; D gene ambiguous. V shed 6 bases and J shed 2 bases, with 10 bases lying between them. Germline lookup yields CDR1 MNHEY and CDR2 SVGEGT. The CDR3 extends over 13 amino acids. CDR3 sequence (DNA): TGTGCCAGCAGCCTAGACGGGAACTATGGCTACACCTTC. This gives the protein CASSLDGNYGYTF.

J is TRBJ2-4 and V is TRBV4-3; 7 nucleotides agree with TRBD1. From germline, CDR1 is LGHNA and CDR2 YSLEER. V trimming: 0 bases; J trimming: 2 bases; junction bases outside the gene matches: 7. The CDR3 is 17 amino acids. The CDR3 nucleotides read TGCGCCAGCAGCCAAGAGGGGACAGCTTCAACCAAAAACATTCAGTACTTC. Translated, it gives CASSQEGTASTKNIQYF.

The rearrangement uses TRBV7-9 and TRBJ1-1, with no clear D. The CDR3 length is 13 residues. Germline V CDR1 and CDR2: SEHNR, FQNEAQ (reference sequence). The germline V and J ends were trimmed by 5 bases and 7 bases, with 14 bases remaining between them. Here the CDR3 reads CASSPRATVEAFF. In nucleotides, the CDR3 is TGTGCCAGCAGCCCGCGAGCGACGGTTGAAGCTTTCTTT.

The rearrangement links TRBV12-3 or TRBV12-4 to TRBJ2-7, with no clear D. The CDR3 is made up of 12 amino acids. Trimming left V 3 bases short and J 1 base short, with 4 bases between. The CDR3 DNA sequence: TGTGCCAGCAGTTTGCAGTCCTACGAGCAGTACTTC. Protein: CASSLQSYEQYF.

V and J are TRBV7-2 and TRBJ2-1, with 14 bases lining up with TRBD2. V lost 5 bases and J lost 4; bases outside the gene matches: 7. Germline CDR1 and CDR2: SGHTA and FQGNSA. This CDR3 region has 17 residues. The CDR3 sequence: CASSPWTSGGRYNEQFF. CDR3 DNA sequence: TGTGCCAGCAGCCCGTGGACTAGCGGGGGGAGGTACAATGAGCAGTTCTTC.

J is TRBJ2-3 and V is TRBV6-6, with 9 bases that match TRBD1. Germline values: CDR1 MNHNY, CDR2 SVGAGI (reference sequence). V lost 4 bases, J lost 4 bases, and 3 bases stayed unmatched. The CDR3 is 14 amino acids. This chain's CDR3 is CASSWGQGADTQYF. CDR3 DNA sequence: TGTGCCAGCAGTTGGGGACAGGGAGCAGATACGCAGTATTTT.

This chain uses TRBV11-3 with TRBJ2-7; tentatively, D is TRBD2 (7 bases). This CDR3 region has 18 residues. Germline V lookup: CDR1 SGHNT, CDR2 YENEEA. V shed 0 bases and J shed 4 bases, with 22 bases lying between them. The CDR3 coding sequence is TGTGCCAGCAGCTTAGAACCCCAGCCACGGGGGGCTTGGTACGAGCAGTACGTC. Protein sequence: CASSLEPQPRGAWYEQYV.

The genes are TRBV5-5 and TRBJ1-1; 7 bases are a match to TRBD1. Germline V gives CDR1 SGHKS, CDR2 YYEKEE (reference sequence). The CDR3 extends over 15 amino acids. Trimming at V came to 4 bases and at J to 1 base, leaving 7 bases not matched to a gene. DNA of the CDR3: TGTGCCAGCAGCGCCAAACAGGGGTCGAACACTGAAGCTTTCTTT. This gives the protein CASSAKQGSNTEAFF. Supplemented by reference TRBV5-5 and TRBJ1-1, the full variable domain reads DAGVTQSPTHLIKTRGQQVTLRCSPISGHKSVSWYQQVLGQGPQFIFQYYEKEERGRGNFPDRFSARQFPNYSSELNVNALLLGDSALYLCASSAKQGSNTEAFFGQGTRLTVV.

This rearrangement joins TRBV24-1 to TRBJ2-2; possibly TRBD2 for D (6 bases). CDR3 length: 16 residues. V dropped 3 bases and J dropped 0 bases, with 10 bases sitting between them. The germline CDR1 and CDR2 sequences are KGHDR and SFDVKD. The CDR3 DNA reads as TGTGCCACCAGTGATAGGGACTCTCCGAACACCGGGGAGCTGTTTTTT. This translates into CATSDRDSPNTGELFF.

The chain recombines TRBV19 with TRBJ1-5, with 7 bases matching TRBD1. Unmatched junction bases numbered 4, after V lost 4 bases and J lost 1 base. Germline CDR1 and CDR2: LNHDA and SQIVND (reference sequence). The CDR3 has 15 residues. For the CDR3, the DNA is TGTGCCAGTAGTAATACGACAGGGAGCAATCAGCCCCAGCATTTT. It specifies CASSNTTGSNQPQHF. The whole variable domain, remainder taken from reference TRBV19 and TRBJ1-5, is DGGITQSPKYLFRKEGQNVTLSCEQNLNHDAMYWYRQDPGQGLRLIYYSQIVNDFQKGDIAEGYSVSREKKESFPLTVTSAQKNPTAFYLCASSNTTGSNQPQHFGDGTRLSIL.

This sequence joins TRBV10-3 and TRBJ1-2, with 7 bases that match TRBD1. Losses at the gene ends were 5 bases for V and 1 base for J; bases not matched to a gene: 10. The CDR3 is made up of 16 amino acids. CDR1 is ENHRY, CDR2 SYGVKD, per germline. The CDR3 bases are TGTGCCATCAGTTCTTTCACCGGGACAGATAACTATGGCTACACCTTC. Translating gives CAISSFTGTDNYGYTF.

The gene calls are TRBV11-2 and TRBJ2-5, with 15 bases aligning to TRBD2. This CDR3 has 15 residues. J was trimmed by 6 bases and V by 5 bases; bases with no gene match: 4. CDR1 SGHAT and CDR2 FQNNGV come from the germline V gene. CDR3 nucleotide sequence: TGTGCCAGCAGCCGGACTAGCGGGGGGGCCCAGACCCAGTACTTC. It encodes CASSRTSGGAQTQYF.

On this clone: The junction departs from germline at one end; a sequencing error may be responsible. The chain links TRBV4-3 to TRBJ1-2; the D gene is possibly TRBD1 (6 bases). The CDR3 extends over 13 amino acids. Germline V CDR1 and CDR2: LGHNA, YSLEER. The DNA for the CDR3 is TGCGCCAGCAGCCAAGATCGAATCGGGACAAAACTCTTC. Its translation is CASSQDRIGTKLF.

The gene calls are TRBV2 and TRBJ2-3; 11 bases agree with TRBD2. The CDR3 length is 15 residues. Germline CDR1 SNHLY, CDR2 FYNNEI. Germline trimming cut 6 bases from V and 1 base from J; bases unmatched to any gene: 3. CDR3 residues: CASRPLAGGTDTQYF. CDR3 in DNA: TGTGCCAGCAGACCACTAGCGGGGGGCACAGATACGCAGTATTTT.